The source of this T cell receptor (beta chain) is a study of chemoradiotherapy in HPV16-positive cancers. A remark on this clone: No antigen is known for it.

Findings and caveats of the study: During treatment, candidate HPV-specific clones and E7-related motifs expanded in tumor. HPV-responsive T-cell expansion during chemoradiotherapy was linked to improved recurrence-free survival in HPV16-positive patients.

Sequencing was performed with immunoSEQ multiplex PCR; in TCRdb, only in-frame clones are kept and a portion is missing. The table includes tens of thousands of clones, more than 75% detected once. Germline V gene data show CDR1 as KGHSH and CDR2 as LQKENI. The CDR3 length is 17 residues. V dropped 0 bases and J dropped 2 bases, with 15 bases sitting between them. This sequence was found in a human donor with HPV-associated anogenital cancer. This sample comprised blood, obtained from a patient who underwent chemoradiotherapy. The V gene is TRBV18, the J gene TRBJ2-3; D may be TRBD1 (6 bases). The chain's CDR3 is CASSPPGQTGNTDTQYF. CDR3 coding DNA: TGTGCCAGCTCACCACCGGGACAAACAGGCAACACAGATACGCAGTATTTT.